This T cell receptor (beta chain) was profiled in a study of blood T cell repertoires in COVID-19. As processed by the authors: Researchers report that nucleated cell counts were estimated from reference gene primer amplification. The method was immunoSEQ multiplex PCR; TCRdb's version includes in-frame clones alone and lacks a portion of them. Clone size and the V and J calls come from that table; the DNA yielded D and trimming. The sample contains around 300,000 clones, around nine tenths of which appear only once. All recovered Cohort 3 donors got two negative PCRs, got clearance, or saw symptom resolution. This CDR3 region has 15 residues. The germline V gene has CDR1 MNHEY and CDR2 SVGAGI. Trimming removed 5 bases from V and 9 bases from J; junction bases left unmatched: 11.

The sample consisted of PBMCs or T cells enriched from blood (not recorded which). V and J are TRBV6-5 and TRBJ2-1; 9 positions match TRBD1. The receptor's source is a man younger than 40 who had recovered from COVID-19. In nucleotides, the CDR3 is TGTGCCAGCAGTCCCTGGGACAGGGCCTCCGGTGAGCAGTTCTTC. It encodes CASSPWDRASGEQFF.